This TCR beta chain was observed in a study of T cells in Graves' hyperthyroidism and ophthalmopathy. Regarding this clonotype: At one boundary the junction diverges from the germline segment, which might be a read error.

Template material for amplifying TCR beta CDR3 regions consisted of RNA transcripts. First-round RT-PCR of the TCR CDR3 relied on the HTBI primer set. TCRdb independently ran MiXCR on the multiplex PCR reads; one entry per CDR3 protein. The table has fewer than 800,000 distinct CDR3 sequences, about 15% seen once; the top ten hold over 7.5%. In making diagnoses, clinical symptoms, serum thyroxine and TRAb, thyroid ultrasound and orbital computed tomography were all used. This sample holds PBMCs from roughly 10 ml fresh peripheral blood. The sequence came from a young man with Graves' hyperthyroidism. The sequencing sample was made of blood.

The CDR3: CSVAEGRGQRTSGPLYEQHF. The DNA for the CDR3 is TGCAGCGTTGCCGAGGGTAGGGGACAGCGGACTAGCGGGCCCCTCTACGAGCAGCACTTC. The chain combines TRBV29-1 with TRBJ2-7, with 11 bases identical to TRBD2. Looked up from germline, CDR1 is SQVTM and CDR2 is ANQGSEA. There are 20 residues in the CDR3.